This T cell receptor (beta chain) was captured by sequencing in a study of blood T cells in healthy people across ages. Every sample yielded at least 6.5 million isolated PBMCs. Samples each had at least 5 micrograms of total RNA extracted. It was with a sample-barcoded 5' primer and a J-beta primer mix that a second PCR of roughly 7 to 12 cycles was run. Via MiXCR, TCRdb re-called the 5' RACE reads, giving one row per CDR3 protein. The sample shows some 1.5 million distinct CDR3 sequences, about 42% of them seen only once. In its sample, this clonotype was seen a few times. The sequencing sample was made of blood. The receptor was derived from a woman under 30 in good health.

The CDR3 DNA follows: TGTGCCATTGCCCATAGCGGGGTAGAGACCCAGTACTTC. Its translation: CAIAHSGVETQYF. V and J are TRBV6-5 and TRBJ2-5; 8 bases are a match to TRBD2. CDR3 length: 13 residues. The V gene end was trimmed by 10 bases and the J gene end by 4 bases; junction bases not matched to a gene: 8. Germline V gene data show CDR1 as MNHEY and CDR2 as SVGAGI.